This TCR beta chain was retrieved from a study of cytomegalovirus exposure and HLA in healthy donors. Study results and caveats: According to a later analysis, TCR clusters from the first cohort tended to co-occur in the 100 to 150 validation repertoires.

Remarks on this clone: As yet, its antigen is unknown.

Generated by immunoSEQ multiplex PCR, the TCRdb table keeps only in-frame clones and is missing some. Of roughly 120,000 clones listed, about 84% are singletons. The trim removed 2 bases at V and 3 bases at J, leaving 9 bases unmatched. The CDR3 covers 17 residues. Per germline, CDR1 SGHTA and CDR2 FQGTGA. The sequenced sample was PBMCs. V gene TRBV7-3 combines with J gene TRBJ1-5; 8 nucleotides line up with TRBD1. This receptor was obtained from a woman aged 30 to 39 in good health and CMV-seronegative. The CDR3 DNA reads TGTGCCAGCAGCTTAGGGGAACAGGGGGAGTACAATCAGCCCCAGCATTTT. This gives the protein CASSLGEQGEYNQPQHF.